These 28 T cell receptor beta chains were all obtained from the same sample, sequenced in a study of blood T cell repertoires in COVID-19. Produced via immunoSEQ multiplex PCR; TCRdb's table is partial and in-frame only. The sample lists some 290,000 clones; approximately 87% were seen once. The sequenced material came from peripheral blood. The source of these receptors is a man aged 55 to 69 who had recovered from COVID-19.

The V and J genes are TRBV12-3 or TRBV12-4 and TRBJ1-3; D gene unclear. The CDR3 loop spans 11 amino acids. The V gene lost 6 bases and the J gene lost 4 bases, with 4 bases spanning the gap. CDR3 nucleotide sequence: TGTGCCAGCAGCCAAGGAAACACCATATATTTT. Its protein product is CASSQGNTIYF.

V usage is TRBV6-2 or TRBV6-3 and J usage is TRBJ2-1; 9 bases are shared with TRBD2. J lost 0 bases, V lost 2 bases, and 11 bases had no gene match. Per the germline V gene, CDR1 is MNHEY and CDR2 is SVGEGT. The CDR3 length is 19 residues. CDR3 protein: CASSYPGRGLASSYNEQFF. CDR3 bases: TGTGCCAGCAGTTACCCCGGAAGGGGACTAGCCAGCTCCTACAATGAGCAGTTCTTC.

The rearrangement uses TRBV28 and TRBJ1-1; TRBD1 is a possible D gene (6 bases). Germline values: CDR1 MDHEN, CDR2 SYDVKM. There are 15 residues in the CDR3. V was pared by 10 bases and J by 0 bases, with 18 bases between. Written as DNA, the CDR3 is TGTGCCACCAGACAGCAGGGGATGCTGAACACTGAAGCTTTCTTT. Translating gives CATRQQGMLNTEAFF.

V is TRBV7-6 and J is TRBJ1-5; D uncertain. Trimming took 1 base from V and 0 from J, leaving 10 bases between them. From germline, CDR1 is SGHVS and CDR2 FNYEAQ. The CDR3 consists of 16 residues. DNA for the CDR3: TGTGCCAGCAGCTTAGGGGCAGGTGATAGCAATCAGCCCCAGCATTTT. Its translation: CASSLGAGDSNQPQHF.

This chain uses TRBV3-1 (or the pseudogene TRBV3-2) with TRBJ1-4; no definite D call. Trimming left V 0 bases short and J 9 bases short, with 29 bases between. Germline V CDR1 and CDR2: LGHDT, YNNKEL (reference sequence). The CDR3 extends over 20 amino acids. This CDR3 reads CASSQDRPGGWGGRAQKLFF. The CDR3 DNA reads TGTGCCAGCAGCCAAGATCGGCCAGGAGGTTGGGGTGGGAGGGCCCAAAAACTGTTTTTT.

The V call is TRBV11-2, the J call TRBJ2-6, with D perhaps matching TRBD1 (6 bases). Germline CDR1 and CDR2: SGHAT and FQNNGV. The CDR3 totals 17 residues. V was clipped by 3 bases and J by 0 bases, with 12 bases between them. The DNA for the CDR3 is TGTGCCAGCAGCTTGGGCAGGGGAAGCTCTGGGGCCAACGTCCTGACTTTC. The encoded protein is CASSLGRGSSGANVLTF.

The chain's CDR3 is CACEGGNYGYTF. CDR3 in DNA: TGTGCCTGCGAGGGGGGGAACTATGGCTACACCTTC. The chain couples TRBV30 to TRBJ1-2, with a tentative D call TRBD1 (6 bases). The CDR3 covers 12 residues. The V gene lost 6 bases and the J gene lost 2 bases, with 10 bases spanning the gap. Looked up from germline, CDR1 is GTSNPN and CDR2 is SVGIG (reference sequence).

The genes are TRBV7-7 and TRBJ2-5; 10 nucleotides agree with TRBD2. From germline, CDR1 is SSHAT and CDR2 FNYEAQ (reference sequence). CDR3 length: 15 residues. J was trimmed by 5 bases and V by 3 bases; bases with no gene match: 6. DNA for the CDR3: TGTGCCAGCAGCTTCGGGACTAGCGCTTCCGAGACCCAGTACTTC. Encoded protein: CASSFGTSASETQYF.

This chain connects TRBV11-2 to TRBJ2-7; 9 positions agree with TRBD1. Per germline, CDR1 SGHAT and CDR2 FQNNGV. After removal of 0 bases from V and 1 base from J, the junction contained 10 bases not matched to a gene. The CDR3 is 18 amino acids. The CDR3 region is CASSLERDRVRWSYEQYF. As DNA, the CDR3 is TGTGCCAGCAGCTTAGAACGGGACAGGGTGAGGTGGTCCTACGAGCAGTACTTC.

The V and J genes are TRBV11-2 and TRBJ1-6, with 7 positions matching TRBD1. The V segment lost 5 bases and the J segment 7 bases; nucleotides outside the gene matches: 8. The CDR3 extends over 15 amino acids. Germline V lookup: CDR1 SGHAT, CDR2 FQNNGV. CDR3 nucleotides: TGTGCCAGCAGCCCGGCCGGGACAGTAAATTCACCCCTCCACTTT. Encoded protein: CASSPAGTVNSPLHF.

The chain uses TRBV21-1 and TRBJ1-5; the D segment call TRBD1 is taken from the table without a DNA check. TRBV21-1 is marked as a pseudogene. The length of the CDR3 is 17 residues. The CDR3 loop is CASSKALQGYCNQPQHF. The CDR3 nucleotides read TGTGCCAGCAGCAAAGCGCTACAGGGGTATTGCAATCAGCCCCAGCATTTT.

This sequence joins TRBV25-1 and TRBJ2-1, with 8 nucleotides matching TRBD1. The junction had 9 bases not matched to a gene; V was cut back by 3 bases and J by 8 bases. The CDR3 extends over 15 amino acids. Germline V gene sequence: CDR1 MGHDK, CDR2 SYGVNS. CDR3 residues: CASSDVGTGRDEQFF. CDR3 DNA sequence: TGTGCCAGCAGTGATGTTGGGACAGGTCGGGATGAGCAGTTCTTC.

This clone was picked up one time. J is TRBJ1-6 and V is TRBV3-1 (or the pseudogene TRBV3-2); TRBD1 might be the D (6 bases). This CDR3 has 15 amino acids. Germline V CDR1 and CDR2: LGHDT, YNNKEL (reference sequence). V lost 4 bases and J 8 bases, leaving 15 bases between the germline ends. The CDR3 region is CASSRTDQGYSPLHF. The CDR3 DNA sequence: TGTGCCAGCAGCCGGACGGACCAGGGGTATTCACCCCTCCACTTT.

The chain is built from TRBV5-4 and TRBJ2-3, with 11 bases identical to TRBD2. V lost 6 bases to trimming and J lost 3 bases; unmatched junction nucleotides: 15. The germline CDR1 and CDR2 sequences are SGHNT and YYREEE (reference sequence). The CDR3 has 18 amino acids. The CDR3 coding sequence is TGTGCCAGCACCTTCAGACTAGCGGGAACCCTGGGGACAGATACGCAGTATTTT. Protein: CASTFRLAGTLGTDTQYF. Supplemented by reference TRBV5-4 and TRBJ2-3, the full variable domain reads ETGVTQSPTHLIKTRGQQVTLRCSSQSGHNTVSWYQQALGQGPQFIFQYYREEENGRGNFPPRFSGLQFPNYSSELNVNALELDDSALYLCASTFRLAGTLGTDTQYFGPGTRLTVL.

The chain is built from TRBV30 and TRBJ2-5; D gene uncertain. Germline V gives CDR1 GTSNPN, CDR2 SVGIG (reference sequence). V shed 1 base and J shed 0 bases, with 3 bases lying between them. This CDR3 has 12 residues. This CDR3 is CAWSANQETQYF. Here the CDR3 DNA reads TGTGCCTGGAGTGCTAACCAAGAGACCCAGTACTTC.

The rearrangement links TRBV6-1 to TRBJ1-4; D remains ambiguous. The V end was cut by 4 bases, the J end by 0 bases, with 12 bases between. CDR3 length: 16 residues. Germline-derived CDR1 and CDR2 are MNHNS and SASEGT. The CDR3 protein is CASSGDNSATNEKLFF. Here the CDR3 DNA reads TGTGCCAGCAGTGGAGATAACAGTGCAACTAATGAAAAACTGTTTTTT.

A few counts support this clone. The chain links TRBV12-3 or TRBV12-4 to TRBJ2-7; possible D gene TRBD2, 6 bases. CDR3 size: 13 residues. Trimming stripped 8 bases from V and 2 bases from J, with 13 bases between. The CDR3 bases are TGTGCCAGCCACGCGGGACCTCCCTACGAGCAGTACTTC. Translating gives CASHAGPPYEQYF.

V usage is TRBV6-6 and J usage is TRBJ2-7; tentative D call: TRBD1 (5 bases). Trimming removed 1 base from V and 0 bases from J, with 13 bases in between. CDR3 length: 16 amino acids. Per the germline V gene, CDR1 is MNHNY and CDR2 is SVGAGI (reference sequence). The CDR3 DNA sequence: TGTGCCAGCAGTTACTGGGGCGGATCTAGCTCCTACGAGCAGTACTTC. It translates to CASSYWGGSSSYEQYF.

The genes are TRBV5-5 and TRBJ2-7; a weak D match, TRBD1 (6 bases). The V and J ends lost 4 bases and 2 bases respectively, with 10 bases between them. The CDR3 consists of 13 residues. Per germline, CDR1 SGHKS and CDR2 YYEKEE (reference sequence). The CDR3 spells CASSIRDTYEQYF. The CDR3 coding sequence is TGTGCCAGCAGCATCCGGGACACCTACGAGCAGTACTTC.

The chain uses TRBV7-3 and TRBJ2-1; D possibly corresponds to TRBD2 (7 bases). CDR1 is SGHTA and CDR2 is FQGTGA in the germline V gene. The CDR3 is made up of 14 amino acids. Trimming left V 5 bases short and J 6 bases short, with 14 bases between. The CDR3 protein is CASSLGGLGNEQFF. The CDR3 nucleotides are TGTGCCAGCAGCCTGGGGGGGCTTGGCAATGAGCAGTTCTTC.

This clone was recorded only once. V is TRBV5-1 and J is TRBJ2-3; the D gene is possibly TRBD1 (6 bases). CDR3 length equals 15 residues. Germline CDR1 is SGHRS and CDR2 is YFSETQ. Trimming took off 3 bases at V and 2 bases at J, with 13 bases between the two ends. For the CDR3, the DNA is TGCGCCAGCAGCTCAACAGGGCAGCCCACAGATACGCAGTATTTT. Protein: CASSSTGQPTDTQYF.

A single count supports this clone. V gene TRBV18 combines with J gene TRBJ1-1; 10 bases map to TRBD1. V was pared by 6 bases and J by 3 bases, with 7 bases of the junction left unmatched. Per the germline V gene, CDR1 is KGHSH and CDR2 is LQKENI. The CDR3 loop spans 15 amino acids. The CDR3 DNA is TGTGCCAGCTCTGAGACAGGGGGCGCTTACACTGAAGCTTTCTTT. It yields the protein CASSETGGAYTEAFF.

This clone has just one count. The rearrangement links TRBV7-3 to TRBJ2-5, with TRBD1 as a possible D gene (5 bases). The CDR3 has 13 amino acids. Germline V gene data show CDR1 as SGHTA and CDR2 as FQGTGA. Trimming took off 5 bases at V and 5 bases at J, with 12 bases between the two ends. The CDR3 region has the DNA TGTGCCAGCAGCCTCCAGGGCAGGGAGACCCAGTACTTC. Residues: CASSLQGRETQYF.

This clone was counted a few times. The chain employs TRBV2 and TRBJ2-5; 8 bases are a match to TRBD2. The CDR3 consists of 15 residues. The V and J ends lost 4 bases and 2 bases, in that order; junction bases with no gene match: 6. Germline V gene sequence: CDR1 SNHLY, CDR2 FYNNEI. The CDR3 DNA follows: TGTGCCAGCAGTGCGTTTAGCGGGGATCAAGAGACCCAGTACTTC. Its translation: CASSAFSGDQETQYF.

DNA for the CDR3: TGTGCCAGCAGCGAACGGGACTACGAGCAGTACTTC. Its protein is CASSERDYEQYF. The V gene is TRBV2, the J gene TRBJ2-7, with a weak D call TRBD2 (5 bases). The CDR3 is 12 residues long. Germline V CDR1 and CDR2: SNHLY, FYNNEI. V lost 6 bases to trimming and J lost 3 bases, with 9 bases between them.

The rearrangement uses TRBV4-1 and TRBJ1-4; D uncertain. This CDR3 is built from 13 residues. V lost 6 bases and J lost 4, with 9 bases in between. Germline V CDR1 and CDR2: MGHRA, YSYEKL. CDR3 DNA sequence: TGCGCCAGCAGTAGACAATTTAATGAAAAACTGTTTTTT. Translated: CASSRQFNEKLFF.

Comment on this clone: This sample includes further DNA sequences coding for the same CDR3. The chain links TRBV9 to TRBJ2-2; possibly TRBD2 for D (5 bases). In germline, CDR1 is SGDLS, CDR2 YYNGEE. CDR3 length: 13 residues. V gave up 0 bases and J gave up 6 bases, with 6 bases separating them. CDR3 DNA: TGTGCCAGCAGCGTAGGCGGGTCCGGGGAGCTGTTTTTT. It encodes CASSVGGSGELFF.

V is TRBV6-5 and J is TRBJ2-7; 9 bases are a match to TRBD1. V shed 2 bases and J 2 bases; nucleotides not matched to a gene: 4. CDR1 MNHEY and CDR2 SVGAGI come from the germline V gene. CDR3 length: 15 residues. This CDR3 reads CASSYPDRGPYEQYF. The CDR3, as DNA: TGTGCCAGCAGTTACCCGGACAGGGGCCCCTACGAGCAGTACTTC.